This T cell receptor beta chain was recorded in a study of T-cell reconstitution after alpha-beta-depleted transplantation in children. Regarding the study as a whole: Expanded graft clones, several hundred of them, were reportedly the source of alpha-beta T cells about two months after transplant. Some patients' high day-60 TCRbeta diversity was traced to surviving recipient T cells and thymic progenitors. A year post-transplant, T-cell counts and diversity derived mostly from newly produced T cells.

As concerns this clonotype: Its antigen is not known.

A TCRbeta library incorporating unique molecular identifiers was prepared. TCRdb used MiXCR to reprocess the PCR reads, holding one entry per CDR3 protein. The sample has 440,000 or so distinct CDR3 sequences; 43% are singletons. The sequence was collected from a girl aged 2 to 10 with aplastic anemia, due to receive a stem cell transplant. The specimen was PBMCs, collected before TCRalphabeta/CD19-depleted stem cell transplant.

The CDR3 sequence: CASSYPASTDTQYF. The CDR3 DNA is TGTGCCAGCAGCTACCCCGCTAGCACAGATACGCAGTATTTT. This chain joins TRBV5-6 and TRBJ2-3; D gene unclear. Looked up from germline, CDR1 is SGHDT and CDR2 is YYEEEE. The CDR3 totals 14 residues. Trimming cost V 3 bases and J 0 bases, with 8 bases left between them.